The 20 T cell receptor beta chains below were found in one sample sequenced in a study of neurological immune-mediated disorders. Time point defined: longitudinal time-point 3. One entry per CDR3 protein, called by TCRdb with MiXCR from the 5' RACE reads. The table shows about 50,000 distinct CDR3 sequences, with 7% to 10% occurring only once. What was sequenced was PBMCs. The receptors were sampled from a woman between 35 and 50 years old in good health.

The CDR3 sequence is CSASGTSYEQYF. The CDR3 DNA follows: TGCAGTGCTAGCGGGACCTCCTACGAGCAGTACTTC. V is TRBV20-1 and J is TRBJ2-7; D is possibly TRBD1 or TRBD2 (5 bases each). CDR3 size: 12 residues. CDR1 and CDR2 (germline): DFQATT, SNEGSKA (reference sequence). Trimming stripped 3 bases from V and 0 bases from J, with 6 bases between.

This clonotype appeared many times. The J gene is TRBJ1-1, the V gene TRBV2, with TRBD1 identical over 7 bases. CDR1 is SNHLY and CDR2 is FYNNEI in the germline V gene. The CDR3 consists of 14 residues. V dropped 7 bases and J dropped 0; count of bases not matched to a gene: 5. The CDR3 region is CASIPDRLNTEAFF. The CDR3 region has the DNA TGTGCCAGCATCCCGGACAGGTTGAACACTGAAGCTTTCTTT.

This clonotype has a count of ten or more. CDR3 in DNA: TGTGCCAGCAGCGCCTCCACGACAGGAGTAGCCAAAAACATTCAGTACTTC. This translates into CASSASTTGVAKNIQYF. The rearrangement joins TRBV7-2 to TRBJ2-4; possibly TRBD1 for D (6 bases). Trimming pared 5 bases from V and 0 bases from J, leaving 17 bases between. Germline CDR1 SGHTA, CDR2 FQGNSA. The CDR3 has 17 amino acids. The complete variable domain, with remaining parts taken from reference TRBV7-2 and TRBJ2-4, reads GAGVSQSPSNKVTEKGKDVELRCDPISGHTALYWYRQSLGQGLEFLIYFQGNSAPDKSGLPSDRFSAERTGGSVSTLTIQRTQQEDSAVYLCASSASTTGVAKNIQYFGAGTRLSVL.

This clonotype showed up many times. V usage is TRBV12-3 or TRBV12-4 and J usage is TRBJ2-1; 11 bases line up with TRBD2. Trimming removed 6 bases from V and 1 base from J; junction bases left unmatched: 2. This CDR3 comprises 15 residues. The CDR3 reads CASRGLAESYNEQFF. CDR3 nucleotides: TGTGCCAGCAGGGGACTAGCGGAGTCCTACAATGAGCAGTTCTTC.

This clonotype appeared many times. The rearrangement joins TRBV7-8 to TRBJ1-1; TRBD1 might be the D (5 bases). Germline CDR1 SGHVS, CDR2 FQNEAQ. Trimming stripped 0 bases from V and 6 bases from J, with 8 bases between. This CDR3 has 13 amino acids. The CDR3 nucleotides read TGTGCCAGCAGCTTAGCGGGGGGTCCTGAAGCTTTCTTT. Translating it yields CASSLAGGPEAFF.

This clonotype was counted ten times or more. The rearrangement uses TRBV9 and TRBJ2-3; 8 bases fit TRBD2. The ends lost 0 bases at V and 2 bases at J; junction bases unmatched: 5. This CDR3 comprises 16 residues. CDR1 and CDR2 from the germline V gene are SGDLS and YYNGEE. The CDR3 bases are TGTGCCAGCAGCGTAGCAACTAGCGGAGACACAGATACGCAGTATTTT. Its protein product is CASSVATSGDTDTQYF.

This clonotype was seen a handful of times. The genes are TRBV5-1 and TRBJ2-3; 10 bases align to TRBD2. CDR1 is SGHRS and CDR2 is YFSETQ in the germline V gene. The CDR3 runs to 15 residues. Unmatched junction bases numbered 7, after V lost 5 bases and J lost 4 bases. This chain's CDR3 is CASSTSGARPDTQYF. CDR3 bases: TGCGCCAGCAGTACTAGCGGGGCCCGGCCAGATACGCAGTATTTT.

This clonotype was observed at least ten times. The chain employs TRBV10-3 and TRBJ2-7; tentatively, D is TRBD1 (7 bases). The germline V gene has CDR1 ENHRY and CDR2 SYGVKD. The CDR3 has 14 amino acids. The V gene lost 6 bases and the J gene lost 6 bases, with 18 bases spanning the gap. The CDR3 region is CAIRPRDSIFEQYF. In DNA form, the CDR3 reads TGTGCCATCAGACCGCGGGACAGTATATTCGAGCAGTACTTC.

This clonotype was seen ten or more times. V and J are TRBV5-1 and TRBJ2-1; perhaps TRBD2 as D (6 bases). There are 15 residues in the CDR3. Germline V lookup: CDR1 SGHRS, CDR2 YFSETQ. The ends were cut back, 3 bases at V and 7 bases at J, with 17 bases in the middle. DNA for the CDR3: TGCGCCAGCAGCTCAACCCCAGTCGGGGGAAATGAGCAGTTCTTC. It is translated as CASSSTPVGGNEQFF.

This clonotype came up many times. The chain combines TRBV18 with TRBJ1-5, with no clear D. This CDR3 has 15 residues. V was trimmed by 6 bases and J by 2 bases, leaving 14 bases between them. Germline V gene sequence: CDR1 KGHSH, CDR2 LQKENI. The CDR3 sequence is CASSTYGPGNQPQHF. CDR3 DNA: TGTGCCAGCTCGACATACGGTCCCGGCAATCAGCCCCAGCATTTT.

This clonotype has at least ten counts. The rearrangement uses TRBV27 and TRBJ1-1; no clear D gene. V lost 3 bases and J lost 1, with 15 bases in between. Germline-derived CDR1 and CDR2 are MNHEY and SMNVEV (reference sequence). The CDR3 is made up of 16 amino acids. The CDR3 spells CASSFNGPGGNTEAFF. The CDR3 DNA reads TGTGCCAGCAGTTTCAACGGCCCCGGAGGGAACACTGAAGCTTTCTTT.

This clonotype was picked up many times. The chain employs TRBV2 and TRBJ2-7; D possibly corresponds to TRBD1 (6 bases). V gave up 6 bases and J gave up 0 bases, with 12 bases separating them. Germline V lookup: CDR1 SNHLY, CDR2 FYNNEI. The CDR3 is made up of 14 amino acids. The CDR3 loop reads CASSHRESSYEQYF. CDR3 in DNA: TGTGCCAGCAGCCACAGGGAAAGCTCCTACGAGCAGTACTTC.

This clonotype was counted at least ten times. CDR3 sequence (DNA): TGTGCCAGCAGCGAGATGACTAGCGGGAGCTCCTACGAGCAGTACTTC. Translating it yields CASSEMTSGSSYEQYF. The chain uses TRBV5-6 and TRBJ2-7, with TRBD2 matching 12 bases. CDR3 length: 16 residues. In germline, CDR1 is SGHDT, CDR2 YYEEEE. Germline trimming cut 4 bases from V and 0 bases from J; bases unmatched to any gene: 5.

There are many counts of this clonotype. The chain carries TRBV7-3 and TRBJ2-3; TRBD2 agrees at 11 bases. This CDR3 spans 15 amino acids. J lost 1 base, V lost 5 bases, and 2 bases had no gene match. Germline V gives CDR1 SGHTA, CDR2 FQGTGA. In DNA, the CDR3 is TGTGCCAGCAGCCCACTAGCGGGGGGCACAGATACGCAGTATTTT. This gives the protein CASSPLAGGTDTQYF.

This clonotype was recorded at least ten times. CDR3 protein: CASSPPGTGSPYEQYF. DNA of the CDR3: TGTGCCAGCTCACCACCGGGGACAGGGTCCCCCTACGAGCAGTACTTC. The chain combines TRBV18 with TRBJ2-7, with 9 bases lining up with TRBD1. Germline assignment: CDR1 KGHSH and CDR2 LQKENI. This CDR3 has 16 residues. With V trimmed by 0 bases and J by 2 bases, 5 bases remained unmatched.

This clonotype occurred many times. The J gene is TRBJ2-5, the V gene TRBV11-2; TRBD2 might be the D (6 bases). The CDR3 extends over 16 amino acids. Trimming cost V 5 bases and J 2 bases, with 18 bases left between them. From germline, CDR1 is SGHAT and CDR2 FQNNGV. The CDR3 DNA is TGTGCCAGCAGCATAGCATTTGGGGGAGGTCAAGAGACCCAGTACTTC. Its translation is CASSIAFGGGQETQYF.

This clonotype has at least ten counts. The rearrangement uses TRBV6-1 and TRBJ2-3; 9 bases fit TRBD1. Germline V gene sequence: CDR1 MNHNS, CDR2 SASEGT. V lost 9 bases, J lost 5 bases, and 9 bases stayed unmatched. The length of the CDR3 is 14 residues. This chain's CDR3 is CASTPGQGLDTQYF. DNA of the CDR3: TGTGCCAGTACACCGGGACAGGGTTTAGATACGCAGTATTTT.

This clonotype has at least ten counts. J is TRBJ1-6 and V is TRBV7-2; D may be TRBD1 (6 bases). The CDR3 has 15 residues. Germline lookup yields CDR1 SGHTA and CDR2 FQGNSA. The V end lost 4 bases, the J end lost 7 bases, and 14 bases lay between the germline ends. In DNA, the CDR3 is TGTGCCAGCAGCTCCCACAGGGCAGGAAATTCACCCCTCCACTTT. Protein sequence: CASSSHRAGNSPLHF.

This clonotype was seen repeatedly, ten times or more. The rearrangement links TRBV12-3 or TRBV12-4 to TRBJ2-3; D unresolved. There are 12 residues in the CDR3. Trimming took 5 bases from V and 2 from J, leaving 5 bases between them. The DNA of the CDR3 is TGTGCCAGCAGTGTAAACACAGATACGCAGTATTTT. Translation gives CASSVNTDTQYF.

This clonotype was seen ten or more times. The chain uses TRBV5-1 and TRBJ2-7; no firm D call. V was cut by 4 bases and J by 2 bases, with 4 bases left in between. Germline loops: CDR1 SGHRS, CDR2 YFSETQ. This CDR3 spans 11 amino acids. The CDR3 loop reads CASSDPYEQYF. The DNA of the CDR3 is TGCGCCAGCAGCGACCCCTACGAGCAGTACTTC.